This T cell receptor beta chain was observed in a study of blood T cell repertoires in COVID-19 (dated by TCRdb to the early 2020s). Concerning the study at large: The collaborator samples originated in the United States, Italy and Spain and spanned the acute and convalescent phases of COVID-19. The samples were drawn from the first 160 participants of the ongoing ImmuneRACE study and from some 1,300 subjects provided by 6 global collaborators. The material from the prospective study consisted of cDNA or gDNA derived from T cells, B-cell-depleted T cells, or PBMCs. A freely available public database, intended as a resource for researchers studying the immune response to SARS-CoV-2, is where the repertoires were released. A de-identified subject ID, COVID-19 status, age in years and sex were almost always included in the sample metadata. Deeply sampled blood TCRbeta repertoires from subjects exposed to, actively infected with, or recovered from COVID-19 were included in the dataset. Where available, HLA class I and class II types were obtained from metadata supplied by the sample provider rather than from assay-based typing.

At the junction V is shortened by 4 bases and J by 4 bases; bases outside the gene matches: 5. The cysteine opens and the phenylalanine closes a CDR3 of 14 amino acids. The CDR3 DNA has 42 bases and is translated from base 1. CDR1 and CDR2 are read off the germline V gene (reference sequence) as LNHNV and YYDKDF. Remarks on this clone: The specificity of this receptor is unknown. Per-base qualities were not stored, and no clone one base away is much larger.

TCRbeta CDR3 regions were amplified from genomic DNA using the immunoSEQ Assay, a bias-controlled multiplex PCR. For the original study's pipeline: Within the assay, amplification of reference gene primers was used to estimate how many nucleated cells each sample contained. Sequence reads were collapsed and filtered to measure the absolute abundance of every unique TCRbeta CDR3 rearrangement. For each sample, productive Simpson clonality was calculated as the square root of Simpson's diversity index over productive rearrangements. The source is immuneACCESS, and TCRdb retained only in-frame sequences with V and J called. Part of the clones is not carried over; for the studies checked, unresolved V genes explain less than half of this, and the remainder is unexplained. D and trimming were read from the DNA, whereas the V and J calls and clone size are those reported in that table. Here the sample has 97,000 or so clones; about 85% occur a single time. The ten largest account for roughly 5.2% of the sample.

At one collaborating source in Seattle, patients were enrolled during active infection and were followed longitudinally through the course of disease. Each collaborating institution followed its own protocols to collect whole blood in K2EDTA tubes. For TCRbeta analysis, collaborators shipped samples as frozen whole blood, isolated PBMCs, or DNA extracted from either of those sample types. Results the study describes overall, beyond this receptor: The quantity of clinical and demographic metadata differed by source and by participant and was supplied without curation.

The source material was peripheral blood. The rearrangement joined TRBV15 to TRBJ2-5; TRBD2 matches 8 bases in the middle. This receptor was identified in a woman in her forties or fifties with COVID-19, enrolled during active disease. The CDR3 protein is CATSNGAGVETQYF. The base sequence is TGTGCCACCAGCAATGGAGCGGGGGTAGAGACCCAGTACTTC.